This T cell receptor beta chain was documented in a study of Ad26.COV2.S vaccination and SARS-CoV-2 variants. Study-level background: The COV1001 Ad26.COV2.S trial arm included the donor. Administration of Ad26.COV2.S was intramuscular, either once or twice 56 days apart.

Comments on this clone: What it binds is not known.

Treatment in this sample: roughly 19 received Ad26.COV2.S at low or high dose, single or two shots; a few received placebo; per-sample allocation not given. Sampling was done on day 63 after the first vaccine or placebo injection. Cohort 1b enrolled adults aged 18-55 years in Boston. Broader study findings: The authors reported substantial breadth in spike-specific CD8+ and CD4+ T cell responses after vaccination.

The data were produced by immunoSEQ multiplex PCR, yet TCRdb's version contains in-frame clones alone and is incomplete. The sample lists over 350,000 clones; approximately 90% were seen once. V was pared by 3 bases and J by 2 bases, with 10 bases between. The length of the CDR3 is 15 residues. Germline V gene lookup returns CDR1 MGHDK and CDR2 SYGVNS. Sequencing was performed on peripheral blood, taken in a trial of Ad26.COV2.S vaccine versus placebo. The clonotype was recovered from a person between 18 and 59 years old who received the Ad26.COV2.S COVID-19 vaccine or a placebo. The chain employs TRBV25-1 and TRBJ1-4; maybe TRBD1 (6 bases). The CDR3 region is CASSENRVTNEKLFF. The CDR3 bases are TGTGCCAGCAGTGAGAACAGGGTTACTAATGAAAAACTGTTTTTT.